What follows are 28 T cell receptor beta chains derived from one specimen sequenced in a study of tumor and adjacent non-tumor tissue in lung cancer. No cell sorting was done before RNA was extracted from the tissue. TCRbeta libraries were built with three rounds of nested PCR, modified from ARM-PCR. TCRdb re-called the multiplex PCR reads through MiXCR, storing one row per CDR3 protein. This table has approximately 120,000 distinct CDR3 sequences, about 75% appearing once. What was sequenced was lung tumor tissue. Receptor source: a woman in her sixties with non-small cell lung cancer.

Concerning this clonotype: A read error may explain this, as a much larger clone is one base away. This sequence joins TRBV4-1 and TRBJ1-1, with 7 bases aligning to TRBD1. The V gene's germline CDR1 is MGHRA and CDR2 YSYEKL. This CDR3 spans 17 amino acids. The chain's CDR3 is CASSQPGQPFSRTGAFF. CDR3 in DNA: TGCGCCAGCAGCCAACCGGGACAGCCTTTTTCGAGGACTGGAGCTTTCTTT.

This clonotype was picked up a small number of times. A much larger clonotype is one base distant, so this may be a read error. The chain employs TRBV5-6 and TRBJ2-7; no reliable D call. The CDR3 has 15 amino acids. V was trimmed by 2 bases and J by 4 bases, leaving 16 bases between them. Looked up from germline, CDR1 is SGHDT and CDR2 is YYEEEE. For the CDR3, the DNA is TGTGCCAGCAGCTTTATGTCGGGTTCATGTTACGAGCAGTACTTC. This codes for CASSFMSGSCYEQYF.

Worth noting for this clonotype: One end of the junction varies from germline; a read error may be responsible. V usage is TRBV20-1 and J usage is TRBJ2-2, with a possible D match to TRBD1 (5 bases). The CDR3 is 17 amino acids. Germline CDR1 reads DFQATT; CDR2 reads SNEGSKA (reference sequence). The CDR3 region is CSAPSRRGASNSGELFF. DNA of the CDR3: TGCAGTGCCCCAAGCCGGCGTGGGGCGTCGAACAGCGGGGAGCTGTTTTTT.

Many counts were recorded for this clonotype. The V gene is TRBV4-1, the J gene TRBJ2-7; maybe TRBD2 (6 bases). With 0 bases removed from V and 0 bases from J, the gap between germline ends came to 12 bases. The CDR3 loop spans 16 amino acids. Germline CDR1 is MGHRA and CDR2 is YSYEKL. DNA of the CDR3: TGCGCCAGCAGCCAAGATTGGCCGGGAGACTCCTACGAGCAGTACTTC. Its translation: CASSQDWPGDSYEQYF.

The sample holds a few counts of this clonotype. The chain couples TRBV28 to TRBJ2-5; D possibly matches TRBD1 or TRBD2 (6 bases each). Looked up from germline, CDR1 is MDHEN and CDR2 is SYDVKM. The CDR3 runs to 12 residues. Trimming took off 5 bases at V and 5 bases at J, with 9 bases between the two ends. The CDR3 loop is CASSGGRETQYF. In nucleotides, the CDR3 is TGTGCCAGCAGTGGGGGGCGGGAGACCCAGTACTTC.

Only a few counts were recorded for this clonotype. The chain joins TRBV6-5 to TRBJ1-5; 7 bases line up with TRBD1. TRBJ2-3 explains the end of the DNA better; the J call may be wrong. There are 13 residues in the CDR3. Germline CDR1 MNHEY, CDR2 SVGAGI. This CDR3 reads CASSYAMGQPQYF. The DNA for the CDR3 is TGTGCCAGCAGTTATGCAATGGGACAGCCCCAGTATTTT.

This clonotype has a single count. At one end the junction does not follow the germline gene, possibly because of a read error. The gene calls are TRBV24-1 and TRBJ2-5; D call uncertain. There are 10 residues in the CDR3. CDR1 is KGHDR and CDR2 is SFDVKD in the germline V gene. CDR3 loop: CATSCETQYF. Written as DNA, the CDR3 is TGCGCCACCAGTTGTGAGACCCAGTACTTC.

There are a few counts of this clonotype. This clone may be a read error of a much larger clone one base away. The chain is built from TRBV20-1 and TRBJ2-1; TRBD2 agrees at 9 bases. From germline, CDR1 is DFQATT and CDR2 SNEGSKA (reference sequence). The trim removed 8 bases at V and 3 bases at J, leaving 2 bases unmatched. This CDR3 has 12 amino acids. The CDR3 coding sequence is TGCAGTAGTAGCGGGGGCTACAATGAGCAGTTCTTC. This sequence encodes CSSSGGYNEQFF.

Worth noting for this clonotype: At one end, the junction sequence differs from germline, possibly due to a read error. The chain carries TRBV6-1 and TRBJ2-3, with TRBD2 matching over 7 bases. The germline V gene has CDR1 MNHNS and CDR2 SASEGT. This CDR3 spans 14 amino acids. Here the CDR3 reads CASNEEWRGYTQYF. CDR3 DNA sequence: TGTGCCAGCAATGAAGAATGGCGGGGGTATACGCAATATTTT.

A word on this clonotype: Being one base from a much bigger clone, this may be a read error. This chain connects TRBV5-5 to TRBJ1-5, with 8 positions matching TRBD1. This CDR3 has 15 amino acids. Looked up from germline, CDR1 is SGHKS and CDR2 is YYEKEE (reference sequence). CDR3 in amino acids: CANSPTGVSNQPQHF. The DNA for the CDR3 is TGTGCCAACAGCCCGACAGGGGTTAGCAATCAGCCCCAGCATTTT.

This clonotype showed up just once. The J gene is TRBJ1-3, the V gene TRBV28; unclear D gene. Germline lookup yields CDR1 MDHEN and CDR2 SYDVKM. This CDR3 contains 13 residues. Trimming removed 6 bases at V and 4 bases at J, with 10 bases between. CDR3 in amino acids: CASRKQSGNTIYF. The DNA for the CDR3 is TGTGCCAGCAGGAAACAATCCGGAAACACCATATATTTT. The variable domain in full, with the rest retrieved from reference TRBV28 and TRBJ1-3, is DVKVTQSSRYLVKRTGEKVFLECVQDMDHENMFWYRQDPGLGLRLIYFSYDVKMKEKGDIPEGYSVSREKKERFSLILESASTNQTSMYLCASRKQSGNTIYFGEGSWLTVV.

This sequence joins TRBV6-1 and TRBJ1-5, with D perhaps TRBD1 (5 bases). The CDR3 extends over 17 amino acids. Germline V CDR1 and CDR2: MNHNS, SASEGT. Between the trimmed V and J ends, which lost 3 bases and 11 bases, there was a span of 26 bases. The CDR3 region is CASSEGKTARSKQAQHF. CDR3 coding DNA: TGTGCCAGCAGTGAGGGTAAGACGGCGAGGAGCAAACAGGCCCAGCATTTT.

A word on this clonotype: At one of its ends the junction is not consistent with the germline gene, which may arise from a read error. The V gene is TRBV7-2, the J gene TRBJ2-7; D not resolved. Germline CDR1 and CDR2: SGHTA and FQGNSA. The CDR3 contains 16 residues. The CDR3 coding sequence is TGCGCCAGCAGCTTAGTCTTTGGGCAGTGTAGCTACGAGCAGTACTTC. It translates to CASSLVFGQCSYEQYF.

As for this clonotype: At one of its ends the junction is not consistent with the germline gene, which may arise from a read error. The chain links TRBV6-2 or TRBV6-3 to TRBJ2-5; a possible D gene is TRBD2 (5 bases). Germline lookup yields CDR1 MNHEY and CDR2 SVGEGT. CDR3 length: 14 residues. CDR3 nucleotide sequence: TGTGCCAGCGTACTAGGAGTGAACCAAGAGACCAAGTACTTC. Amino acids: CASVLGVNQETKYF.

Remarks on this clonotype: One end of the junction varies from germline; a read error may be responsible. The rearrangement links TRBV6-2 or TRBV6-3 to TRBJ1-5; maybe TRBD2 (5 bases). The DNA matches TRBJ2-3 better at its end, which makes the J call doubtful. The CDR3 sequence is 15 residues long. Germline CDR1 reads MNHEY; CDR2 reads SVGEGT. CDR3 DNA sequence: TGTACCAGCAGTTACTCGAGGGCAGGTCATCTGCTCCAGTATTTT. This sequence encodes CTSSYSRAGHLLQYF.

In this sample, this clonotype turned up a few times. A much larger clone lies a single base off, so this may be a read error. The chain uses TRBV12-3 or TRBV12-4 and TRBJ1-1, with a possible D match to TRBD1 (6 bases). V lost 10 bases and J lost 10, with 22 bases in between. The CDR3 extends over 13 amino acids. This CDR3 reads CAIRVRGGPAAFF. For the CDR3, the DNA is TGTGCCATCAGGGTCCGCGGGGGGCCAGCAGCTTTCTTT.

A note on this clonotype: A read error is possible here, since a much larger clone lies one base away. V and J are TRBV20-1 and TRBJ2-5; the match to TRBD2 covers 8 bases. Germline V gene lookup returns CDR1 DFQATT and CDR2 SNEGSKA (reference sequence). This CDR3 comprises 14 residues. The V segment lost 4 bases and the J segment 4 bases; nucleotides outside the gene matches: 8. The chain's CDR3 is CSATDREGLETQYF. As DNA, the CDR3 is TGCAGTGCTACAGATCGGGAGGGGCTAGAGACCCAGTACTTC.

Notes on this clonotype: One junction end does not reproduce the germline sequence, and a read error may be involved. The J gene is TRBJ2-1, the V gene TRBV12-3 or TRBV12-4; D assignment may be TRBD1 or TRBD2 (5 bases each). This CDR3 comprises 14 residues. For the CDR3, the DNA is TGTACCAGCAGTTTATCTCCAGGCCAACGAGGGGATTTCTTC. This translates into CTSSLSPGQRGDFF.

A remark on this clonotype: Mismatch with germline at one junction end may stem from a read error. The gene calls are TRBV5-1 and TRBJ2-3, with D unresolved. CDR1 is SGHRS, CDR2 YFSETQ, per germline. The CDR3 loop spans 15 amino acids. The CDR3 loop reads CASSLSEQSTDMQYF. DNA for the CDR3: TGCGCCAGCAGCTTGTCCGAACAGAGCACAGATATGCAGTATTTT. The full variable domain, its missing parts supplied by reference TRBV5-1 and TRBJ2-3, is KAGVTQTPRYLIKTRGQQVTLSCSPISGHRSVSWYQQTPGQGLQFLFEYFSETQRNKGNFPGRFSGRQFSNSRSEMNVSTLELGDSALYLCASSLSEQSTDMQYFGPGTRLTVL.

The sample holds many counts of this clonotype. V usage is TRBV7-9 and J usage is TRBJ2-2, with D possibly TRBD1 on 5 matching bases. The V end lost 2 bases, the J end lost 12 bases, and 13 bases lay between the germline ends. The CDR3 has 13 residues. In germline, CDR1 is SEHNR, CDR2 FQNEAQ (reference sequence). CDR3 loop: CASSLNAQGQLFF. CDR3 coding DNA: TGTGCCAGCAGCTTAAATGCCCAGGGCCAGCTGTTTTTT. Full variable domain (missing parts from reference TRBV7-9 and TRBJ2-2): DTGVSQNPRHKITKRGQNVTFRCDPISEHNRLYWYRQTLGQGPEFLTYFQNEAQLEKSRLLSDRFSAERPKGSFSTLEIQRTEQGDSAMYLCASSLNAQGQLFFGEGSRLTVL.

V is TRBV11-2 and J is TRBJ1-6; D remains unclear. In germline, CDR1 is SGHAT, CDR2 FQNNGV. The CDR3 length is 14 residues. V was clipped by 1 base and J by 12 bases, with 13 bases between them. CDR3 residues: CASSLGGFRLPLHF. CDR3 sequence (DNA): TGTGCCAGCAGCTTAGGAGGGTTTCGATTACCCCTCCACTTT.

With respect to this clonotype: Sequence at one end of the junction differs from germline and may be a read error. This chain links TRBV6-2 or TRBV6-3 with TRBJ1-6; D not certain. The CDR3 runs 14 residues. Germline V gene data show CDR1 as MNHEY and CDR2 as SVGEGT. CDR3 nucleotides: TGTGCCAGCAGCCCCTGCGCGGAGAATTCACCCATCCACTTT. Translating it yields CASSPCAENSPIHF.

Worth noting for this clonotype: A much larger clone differs from this one at a single base, so this may be a read error. J is TRBJ2-1 and V is TRBV4-1; TRBD1 agrees at 7 bases. The V and J ends lost 4 bases and 1 base, in that order; junction bases with no gene match: 7. This CDR3 is built from 16 residues. The germline V gene encodes CDR1 MGHRA and CDR2 YSYEKL. The CDR3 is CASSPPGQRSYNEQFF. CDR3 DNA: TGCGCCAGCAGCCCCCCGGGACAGAGGTCCTACAATGAGCAGTTCTTC.

As for this clonotype: Germline and junction disagree at one end, which may indicate a read error. The chain couples TRBV6-1 to TRBJ2-1; weak D call: TRBD2 (6 bases). Germline V gene data show CDR1 as MNHNS and CDR2 as SASEGT. There are 16 residues in the CDR3. The CDR3 nucleotides are TGTGCCAGAAGTGCAGAAGCGGGCTTCTCCTACAATGAGCAGTTCTTC. The encoded protein is CARSAEAGFSYNEQFF.

This clonotype was counted many times. J is TRBJ1-1 and V is TRBV20-1; tentative D call: TRBD1 (5 bases). The CDR3 has 13 amino acids. Deletions cut 6 bases from V and 6 bases from J, with 17 bases between. In germline, CDR1 is DFQATT, CDR2 SNEGSKA (reference sequence). This chain's CDR3 is CSAGGDGVPEAFF. Written as DNA, the CDR3 is TGCAGTGCGGGGGGGGACGGTGTACCTGAAGCTTTCTTT.

As to this clonotype: This may come from a read error, since a much larger clone is one base off. This sequence joins TRBV5-5 and TRBJ2-5; 7 bases are shared with TRBD1. Germline V gives CDR1 SGHKS, CDR2 YYEKEE (reference sequence). The CDR3 length is 13 residues. The CDR3 coding sequence is TGTGCCAGCAGCTTAACAGGGGAAGAGATCCAGTACTTC. This encodes CASSLTGEEIQYF.

For this clonotype: The junction differs from germline at one of its ends, possibly a read error. The rearrangement links TRBV11-2 to TRBJ2-2; D might be TRBD1 or TRBD2, each matching 5 bases. The CDR3 runs to 13 residues. Germline CDR1 and CDR2: SGHAT and FQNNGV. The CDR3 loop is CAISLAQTGDLYF. CDR3 DNA sequence: TGTGCCATCAGCTTAGCTCAAACCGGGGACCTGTATTTT.

By its share, this clonotype is large (0.1 to 1%). CDR3 sequence reads: CSARDRGAGGMDIQYF. In nucleotides, the CDR3 is TGCAGTGCTAGAGATAGGGGAGCGGGAGGAATGGACATTCAGTACTTC. The chain combines TRBV20-1 with TRBJ2-4; 9 bases are shared with TRBD2. CDR1 is DFQATT, CDR2 SNEGSKA, per germline (reference sequence). The ends lost 0 bases at V and 8 bases at J; junction bases unmatched: 11. The CDR3 is 16 residues long.